These T cell receptor beta chains were read from a single sample in a study of blood T cell repertoires in COVID-19. TCRdb's table, derived via immunoSEQ multiplex PCR, lists solely in-frame clones and lacks some. The sample contains approximately 450,000 clones, 70% to 90% of which appear only once. Source material: PBMCs or T cells enriched from blood (not recorded which). The origin of the receptors is a woman aged 18 to 35 with acute COVID-19. CDR3s include the opening cysteine and the closing phenylalanine or tryptophan. The D gene is left open where the match is weak. Expanded clones are given a class, and other clones once, few, many or no size at all.

d_call: .; clone_size: once; cdr3_length: 13; v_call: TRBV12-3/TRBV12-4; j_call: TRBJ2-7; cdr3_aa: CASSYDRDNEQYF; cdr3_nt: TGTGCCAGCAGCTACGACAGAGACAACGAGCAGTACTTC
d_call: .; clone_size: .; cdr3_length: 15; v_call: TRBV7-2; j_call: TRBJ1-5; cdr3_aa: CASSPGEGGSQPQHF; cdr3_nt: TGTGCCAGCAGCCCCGGGGAGGGAGGTAGTCAGCCCCAGCATTTT
d_call: .; clone_size: .; cdr3_length: 17; v_call: TRBV21-1; j_call: TRBJ2-7; cdr3_aa: CASSKAFGEVALWEQYF; cdr3_nt: TGTGCCAGCAGCAAAGCGTTCGGGGAGGTGGCCCTCTGGGAGCAGTACTTC
d_call: .; clone_size: .; cdr3_length: 17; v_call: TRBV4-3; j_call: TRBJ2-6; cdr3_aa: CASSRQDSSSGANVLTF; cdr3_nt: TGCGCCAGCAGCCGGCAGGACAGTTCCTCTGGGGCCAACGTCCTGACTTTC
d_call: .; clone_size: .; cdr3_length: 14; v_call: TRBV11-3; j_call: TRBJ2-1; cdr3_aa: CASSLLGGVNEQFF; cdr3_nt: TGTGCCAGCAGCTTACTAGGAGGCGTCAATGAGCAGTTCTTC
d_call: .; clone_size: .; cdr3_length: 16; v_call: TRBV27; j_call: TRBJ1-4; cdr3_aa: CASSLSSSGRGRKLFF; cdr3_nt: TGTGCCAGCAGTTTATCGTCCTCCGGCAGGGGACGGAAACTGTTTTTT
d_call: TRBD1; clone_size: once; cdr3_length: 16; v_call: TRBV5-4; j_call: TRBJ1-1; cdr3_aa: CASSLDAGQGITEAFF; cdr3_nt: TGTGCCAGCAGCTTGGACGCGGGACAGGGGATCACTGAAGCTTTCTTT
d_call: .; clone_size: .; cdr3_length: 15; v_call: TRBV6-5; j_call: TRBJ1-2; cdr3_aa: CASSYSMAGIYGYTF; cdr3_nt: TGTGCCAGCAGTTACTCGATGGCAGGGATCTATGGCTACACCTTC
d_call: .; clone_size: .; cdr3_length: 15; v_call: TRBV4-3; j_call: TRBJ1-5; cdr3_aa: CASSQTGLKNQPQHF; cdr3_nt: TGCGCCAGCAGCCAAACAGGGCTTAAAAATCAGCCCCAGCATTTT
d_call: .; clone_size: .; cdr3_length: 13; v_call: TRBV10-2; j_call: TRBJ1-1; cdr3_aa: CASRIGTNTEAFF; cdr3_nt: TGCGCCAGCAGAATCGGGACAAACACTGAAGCTTTCTTT
d_call: .; clone_size: once; cdr3_length: 15; v_call: TRBV7-3; j_call: TRBJ2-3; cdr3_aa: CASSLTTGRSDTQYF; cdr3_nt: TGTGCCAGCAGCTTAACGACGGGGAGGTCAGATACGCAGTATTTT
d_call: .; clone_size: .; cdr3_length: 13; v_call: TRBV18; j_call: TRBJ1-6; cdr3_aa: CASSPEQNSPLHF; cdr3_nt: TGTGCCAGCTCACCAGAACAGAATTCACCCCTCCACTTT
d_call: .; clone_size: .; cdr3_length: 13; v_call: TRBV9; j_call: TRBJ1-2; cdr3_aa: CASSQGVSYGHTF; cdr3_nt: TGTGCCAGCAGCCAAGGGGTTAGCTATGGCCACACCTTC
d_call: .; clone_size: .; cdr3_length: 14; v_call: TRBV7-2; j_call: TRBJ1-4; cdr3_aa: CASSLDRANEKLFF; cdr3_nt: TGTGCCAGCAGCTTAGACAGGGCGAATGAAAAACTGTTTTTT
d_call: .; clone_size: .; cdr3_length: 14; v_call: TRBV25-1; j_call: TRBJ1-6; cdr3_aa: CASSFWQGNSPLHF; cdr3_nt: TGTGCCAGCAGTTTTTGGCAGGGTAATTCACCCCTCCACTTT
d_call: .; clone_size: .; cdr3_length: 16; v_call: TRBV5-1; j_call: TRBJ2-7; cdr3_aa: CASSPRQGGRPREQYF; cdr3_nt: TGCGCCAGCAGCCCCAGGCAGGGCGGAAGGCCTCGGGAGCAGTACTTC
d_call: TRBD1; clone_size: .; cdr3_length: 15; v_call: TRBV7-8; j_call: TRBJ1-4; cdr3_aa: CASSKWTGVYEKLFF; cdr3_nt: TGTGCCAGCAGCAAATGGACAGGGGTTTATGAAAAACTGTTTTTT
d_call: TRBD2; clone_size: .; cdr3_length: 16; v_call: TRBV9; j_call: TRBJ2-3; cdr3_aa: CASSVWTSGAADTQYF; cdr3_nt: TGTGCCAGCAGCGTATGGACTAGCGGGGCCGCAGATACGCAGTATTTT
d_call: .; clone_size: .; cdr3_length: 13; v_call: TRBV19; j_call: TRBJ2-5; cdr3_aa: CASRGLWGETQYF; cdr3_nt: TGTGCCAGTAGGGGACTTTGGGGAGAGACCCAGTACTTC
d_call: TRBD1; clone_size: .; cdr3_length: 16; v_call: TRBV19; j_call: TRBJ1-5; cdr3_aa: CASSIDWRTGDQPQHF; cdr3_nt: TGTGCCAGTAGTATAGATTGGAGGACAGGGGATCAGCCCCAGCATTTT
d_call: .; clone_size: .; cdr3_length: 13; v_call: TRBV29-1; j_call: TRBJ2-5; cdr3_aa: CSVSFGGQETQYF; cdr3_nt: TGCAGCGTCTCCTTCGGGGGCCAAGAGACCCAGTACTTC
d_call: .; clone_size: .; cdr3_length: 15; v_call: TRBV24-1; j_call: TRBJ2-1; cdr3_aa: CATSDWRMSHNEQFF; cdr3_nt: TGTGCCACCAGTGATTGGAGGATGAGTCACAATGAGCAGTTCTTC
d_call: .; clone_size: .; cdr3_length: 12; v_call: TRBV10-2; j_call: TRBJ1-1; cdr3_aa: CASGFEDTEAFF; cdr3_nt: TGCGCCAGTGGGTTCGAGGACACTGAAGCTTTCTTT
d_call: TRBD2; clone_size: .; cdr3_length: 15; v_call: TRBV7-2; j_call: TRBJ2-1; cdr3_aa: CASSLEAGGSNEQFF; cdr3_nt: TGTGCCAGCAGCTTAGAGGCGGGAGGGAGCAATGAGCAGTTCTTC
d_call: .; clone_size: .; cdr3_length: 17; v_call: TRBV18; j_call: TRBJ1-6; cdr3_aa: CASSPLSQGPGNSPLHF; cdr3_nt: TGTGCCAGCTCACCTCTCTCTCAGGGGCCGGGTAATTCACCCCTCCACTTT